This T cell receptor beta chain stems from a study of shared clonotypes between healthy human individuals. General observations from the study: Clonotype sharing across donors was expected to vary with sequencing depth. Despite large depth, sorted-subset datasets appeared incompletely sequenced.

Assay used: immunoSEQ multiplex PCR; TCRdb lists only in-frame clones, some missing. The repertoire holds around 1.9 million clones, with about 93% as singletons. This CDR3 comprises 17 residues. The ends were cut back, 4 bases at V and 2 bases at J, with 19 bases in the middle. Germline V gives CDR1 SGHVS, CDR2 FNYEAQ. On this clone: Its target is not known.

Naive CD8 cells comprised CD45RO-negative, CCR7-positively selected cells, excluding terminally differentiated effector memory CD45RA+ cells. The TCR was taken from a man between 18 and 35 years old in good health. Some clones in this sample may be carry-over from other donors' samples. The chain has TRBV7-6 and TRBJ2-3; weak D call: TRBD1 (6 bases). Sequenced sample: naive CD8+ T cells from PBMCs. CDR3 in DNA: TGTGCCAGCAGCTCCGAGGCGCAGGGGTGGGCCACAGATACGCAGTATTTT. Encoded protein: CASSSEAQGWATDTQYF.